The 6 T cell receptor beta chains below come from one sample, sequenced in a study of cytomegalovirus exposure and HLA in healthy donors. The PCR ran on 60 Vbeta and 13 Jbeta primers. Produced via immunoSEQ multiplex PCR; TCRdb's table is partial and in-frame only. The table includes 150,000 to 200,000 clones, over 70% detected once. What was sequenced was PBMCs. The receptor set was obtained from a man aged 45-65 years in good health and CMV-seropositive.

This chain links TRBV9 with TRBJ2-1; 7 nucleotides align to TRBD2. V lost 4 bases and J lost 2; bases outside the gene matches: 9. The CDR3 length is 16 residues. Germline V gene data show CDR1 as SGDLS and CDR2 as YYNGEE. CDR3 sequence reads: CASSPRGSGTYNEQFF. The CDR3 nucleotides are TGTGCCAGCAGCCCCCGGGGGAGCGGGACCTACAATGAGCAGTTCTTC.

Comments on this clone: The identical CDR3 is also encoded by other nucleotide sequences in the sample. This chain joins TRBV5-1 and TRBJ2-7; 10 nucleotides line up with TRBD2. From germline, CDR1 is SGHRS and CDR2 YFSETQ. This CDR3 is 15 amino acids long. The J segment lost 5 bases and the V segment lost 4 bases, leaving 9 bases of the junction unmatched. CDR3 sequence reads: CASSPGQLAGNEQYF. DNA of the CDR3: TGCGCCAGCAGCCCCGGCCAACTAGCGGGAAACGAGCAGTACTTC.

This chain connects TRBV28 to TRBJ1-2; possibly TRBD1 for D (5 bases). The CDR3 is made up of 14 amino acids. V was clipped by 3 bases and J by 7 bases, with 15 bases between them. Germline CDR1 and CDR2: MDHEN and SYDVKM. As DNA, the CDR3 is TGTGCCAGCAGTTTGGCAGGGATTAAAGCTGGCTACACCTTC. Translating gives CASSLAGIKAGYTF.

This chain connects TRBV4-2 to TRBJ2-7, with TRBD2 matching 7 bases. Germline lookup yields CDR1 LGHNA and CDR2 YNFKEQ. The CDR3 length is 16 residues. With V trimmed by 3 bases and J by 2 bases, 10 bases remained unmatched. The CDR3 reads CASSQGAGGSAYEQYF. CDR3 DNA: TGTGCCAGCAGCCAGGGTGCAGGCGGGAGTGCCTACGAGCAGTACTTC.

V gene TRBV6-1 combines with J gene TRBJ1-1, with 11 bases identical to TRBD1. CDR1 MNHNS and CDR2 SASEGT come from the germline V gene. CDR3 length: 14 residues. Trimming took 4 bases from V and 3 from J; bases not matched to a gene: 1. Here the CDR3 reads CASSGDRGDTEAFF. CDR3 coding DNA: TGTGCCAGCAGTGGGGACAGGGGGGACACTGAAGCTTTCTTT.

The rearrangement uses TRBV11-2 and TRBJ2-1; TRBD2 aligns across 15 bases. This CDR3 comprises 16 residues. The V gene's germline CDR1 is SGHAT and CDR2 FQNNGV. With 3 bases clipped from V and 8 bases from J, the junction kept 5 bases outside the gene matches. The CDR3 nucleotides are TGTGCCAGCAGCTTGGGGACTAGCGGGGGGAGGGATGAGCAGTTCTTC. Its protein is CASSLGTSGGRDEQFF.